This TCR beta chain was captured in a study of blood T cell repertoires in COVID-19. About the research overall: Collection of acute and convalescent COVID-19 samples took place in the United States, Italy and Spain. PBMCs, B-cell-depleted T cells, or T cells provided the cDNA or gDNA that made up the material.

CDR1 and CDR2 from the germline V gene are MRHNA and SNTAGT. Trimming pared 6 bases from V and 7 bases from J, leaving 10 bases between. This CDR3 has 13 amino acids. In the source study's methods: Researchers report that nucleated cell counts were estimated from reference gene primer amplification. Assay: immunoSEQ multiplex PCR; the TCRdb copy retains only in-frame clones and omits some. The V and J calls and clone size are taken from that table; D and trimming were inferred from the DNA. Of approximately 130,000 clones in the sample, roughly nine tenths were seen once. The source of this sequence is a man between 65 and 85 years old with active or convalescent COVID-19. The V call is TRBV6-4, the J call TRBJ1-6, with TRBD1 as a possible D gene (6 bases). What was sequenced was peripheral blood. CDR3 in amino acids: CASRDTGNSPLHF. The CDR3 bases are TGTGCCAGCAGAGATACAGGGAATTCACCCCTCCACTTT.